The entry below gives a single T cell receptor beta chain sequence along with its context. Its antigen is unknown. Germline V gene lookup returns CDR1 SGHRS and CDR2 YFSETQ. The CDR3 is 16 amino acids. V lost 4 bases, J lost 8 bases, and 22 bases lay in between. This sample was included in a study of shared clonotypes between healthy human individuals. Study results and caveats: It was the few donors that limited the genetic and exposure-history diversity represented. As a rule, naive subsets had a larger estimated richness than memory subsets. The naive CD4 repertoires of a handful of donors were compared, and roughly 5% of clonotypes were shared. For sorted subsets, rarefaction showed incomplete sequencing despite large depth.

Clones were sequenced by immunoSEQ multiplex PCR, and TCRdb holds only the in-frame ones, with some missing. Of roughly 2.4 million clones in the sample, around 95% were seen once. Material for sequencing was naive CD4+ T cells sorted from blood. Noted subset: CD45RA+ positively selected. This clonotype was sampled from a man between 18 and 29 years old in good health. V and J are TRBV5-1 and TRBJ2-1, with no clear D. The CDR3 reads CASSVPHSGIVDEQFF. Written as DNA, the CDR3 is TGCGCCAGCAGCGTGCCCCATTCGGGTATCGTGGATGAGCAGTTCTTC.